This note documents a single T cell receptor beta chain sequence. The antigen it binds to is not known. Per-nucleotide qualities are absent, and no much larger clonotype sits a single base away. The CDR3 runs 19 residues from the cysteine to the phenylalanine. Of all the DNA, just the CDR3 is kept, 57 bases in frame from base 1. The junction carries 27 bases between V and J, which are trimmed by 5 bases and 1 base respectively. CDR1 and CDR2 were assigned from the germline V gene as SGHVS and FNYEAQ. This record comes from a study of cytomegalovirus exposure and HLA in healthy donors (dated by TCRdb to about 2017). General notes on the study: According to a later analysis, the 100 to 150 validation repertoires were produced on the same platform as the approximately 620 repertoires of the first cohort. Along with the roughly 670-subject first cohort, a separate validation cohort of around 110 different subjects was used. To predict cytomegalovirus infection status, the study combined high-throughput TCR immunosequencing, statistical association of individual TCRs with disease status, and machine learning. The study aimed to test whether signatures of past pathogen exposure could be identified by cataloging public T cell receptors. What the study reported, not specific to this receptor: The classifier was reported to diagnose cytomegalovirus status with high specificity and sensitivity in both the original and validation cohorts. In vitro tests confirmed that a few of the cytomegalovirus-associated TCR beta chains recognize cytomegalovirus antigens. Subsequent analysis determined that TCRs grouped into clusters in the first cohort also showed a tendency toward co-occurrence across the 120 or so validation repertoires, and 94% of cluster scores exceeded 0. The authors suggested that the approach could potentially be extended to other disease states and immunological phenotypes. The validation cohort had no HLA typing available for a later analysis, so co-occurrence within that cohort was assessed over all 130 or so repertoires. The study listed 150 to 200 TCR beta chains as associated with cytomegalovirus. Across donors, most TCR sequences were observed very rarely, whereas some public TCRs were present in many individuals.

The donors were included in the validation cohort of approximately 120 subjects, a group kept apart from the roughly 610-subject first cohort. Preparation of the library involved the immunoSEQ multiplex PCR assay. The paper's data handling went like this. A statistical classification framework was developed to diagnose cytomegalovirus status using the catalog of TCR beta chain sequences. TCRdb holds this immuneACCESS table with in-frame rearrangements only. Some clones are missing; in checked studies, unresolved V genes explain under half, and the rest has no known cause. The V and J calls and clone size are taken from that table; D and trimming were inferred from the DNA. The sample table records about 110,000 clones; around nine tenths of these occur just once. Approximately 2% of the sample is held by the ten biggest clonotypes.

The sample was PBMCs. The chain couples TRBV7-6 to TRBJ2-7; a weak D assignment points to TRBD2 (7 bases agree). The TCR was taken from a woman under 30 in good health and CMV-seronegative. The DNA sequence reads TGTGCCAGCAGCGTACGAGGGTCAATCGGGGGGCAAATTTCCTACGAGCAGTACTTC. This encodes CASSVRGSIGGQISYEQYF.